This TCR beta chain was sequenced for a study of T cell responses to AZD1222 COVID-19 vaccine. The CDR3 is 16 amino acids. The V gene end was trimmed by 4 bases and the J gene end by 2 bases; junction bases not matched to a gene: 8. The germline CDR1 and CDR2 sequences are MNHEY and SVGAGI. The protocol was immunoSEQ multiplex PCR, while the TCRdb copy is restricted to in-frame clones and leaves out a portion. This repertoire shows around 100,000 clones, around 90% found once; its top ten account for roughly 1.8%. The TCR was taken from an adult in good health. This chain uses TRBV6-5 with TRBJ2-3; 8 positions match TRBD1. Source: peripheral blood, taken on day 0 of AZD1222 vaccination. As DNA, the CDR3 is TGTGCCAGCAGTTCCCTCAGGGGGCATCCCACAGATACGCAGTATTTT. This translates into CASSSLRGHPTDTQYF.